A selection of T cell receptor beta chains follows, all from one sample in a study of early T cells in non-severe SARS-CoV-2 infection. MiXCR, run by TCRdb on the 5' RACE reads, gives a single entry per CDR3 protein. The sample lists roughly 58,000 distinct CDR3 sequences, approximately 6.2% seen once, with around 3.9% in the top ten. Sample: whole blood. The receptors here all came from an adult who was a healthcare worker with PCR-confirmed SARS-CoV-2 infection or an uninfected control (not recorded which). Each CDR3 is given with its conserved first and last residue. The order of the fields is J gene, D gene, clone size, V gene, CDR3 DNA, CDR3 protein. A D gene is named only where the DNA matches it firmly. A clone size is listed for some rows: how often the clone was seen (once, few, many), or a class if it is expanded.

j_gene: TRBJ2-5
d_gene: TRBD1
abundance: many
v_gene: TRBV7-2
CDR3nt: TGTGCCAGCAGGGTACAGGGGGCCGGCACAGAGACCCAGTACTTC
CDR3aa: CASRVQGAGTETQYF

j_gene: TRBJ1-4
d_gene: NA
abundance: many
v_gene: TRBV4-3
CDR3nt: TGCGCCAGCAGCCAAGATCTTCGTGCAACTAATGAAAAACTGTTTTTT
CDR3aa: CASSQDLRATNEKLFF

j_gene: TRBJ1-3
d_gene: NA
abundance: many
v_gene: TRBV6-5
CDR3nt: TGTGCCAGCAGGTTATCCGGGTGGGCTGGAAACACCATATATTTT
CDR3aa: CASRLSGWAGNTIYF

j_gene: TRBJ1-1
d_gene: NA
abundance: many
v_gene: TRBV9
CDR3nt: TGTGCCAGCAGCGTAGAACAGAACACTGAAGCTTTCTTT
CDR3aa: CASSVEQNTEAFF

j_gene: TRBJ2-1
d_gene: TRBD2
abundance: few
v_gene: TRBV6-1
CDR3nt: TGTGCCAGCAGTGAGCGATATAGCGGACTAGCGGTGAATGAGCAGTTCTTC
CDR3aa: CASSERYSGLAVNEQFF

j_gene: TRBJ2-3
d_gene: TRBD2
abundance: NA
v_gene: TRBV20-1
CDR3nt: TGCAGTGCGGCGACTAGCGGGGGGTTGGATACGCAGTATTTT
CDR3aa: CSAATSGGLDTQYF

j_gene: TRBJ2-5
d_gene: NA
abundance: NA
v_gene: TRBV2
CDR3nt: TGTGCCAGTCCTGCGGCTCCTAATGGGGAGACCCAGTACTTC
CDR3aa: CASPAAPNGETQYF

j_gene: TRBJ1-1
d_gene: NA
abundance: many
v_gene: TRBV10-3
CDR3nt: TGTGCCACCAAAGCTCGGACCGATTCTAACACTGAAGCTTTCTTT
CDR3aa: CATKARTDSNTEAFF

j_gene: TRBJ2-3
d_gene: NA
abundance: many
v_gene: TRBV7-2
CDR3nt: TGTGCCAGCAGCTCGATTCTTGGGGCAAGCACAGATACGCAGTATTTT
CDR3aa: CASSSILGASTDTQYF

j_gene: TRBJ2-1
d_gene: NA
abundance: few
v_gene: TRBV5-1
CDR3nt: TGCGCCAGCAGCTTATGGGGGCCCGGATCGTACAATGAGCAGTTCTTC
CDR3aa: CASSLWGPGSYNEQFF

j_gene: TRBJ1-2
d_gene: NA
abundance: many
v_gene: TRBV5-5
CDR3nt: TGTGCCAGCAGCTTGGGAACAGCGGATTATGGCTACACCTTC
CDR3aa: CASSLGTADYGYTF

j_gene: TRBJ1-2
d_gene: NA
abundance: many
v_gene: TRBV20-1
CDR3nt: TGCAGTGCCGCGGACGGGGGATATGGCTACACCTTC
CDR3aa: CSAADGGYGYTF

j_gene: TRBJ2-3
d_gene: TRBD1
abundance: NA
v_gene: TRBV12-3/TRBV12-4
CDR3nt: TGTGCCAGCAATCCGGGACAGGGAACAGATACGCAGTATTTT
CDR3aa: CASNPGQGTDTQYF

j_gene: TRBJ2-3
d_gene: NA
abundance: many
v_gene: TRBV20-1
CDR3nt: TGCAGTGCTAGAGTTCAGGCAGGGGGCACAGATACGCAGTATTTT
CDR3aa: CSARVQAGGTDTQYF

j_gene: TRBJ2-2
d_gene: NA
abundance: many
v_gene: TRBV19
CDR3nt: TGTGCCAGTAGTCCCAGGGGACCTCGCGGGTTGGTGTTTTTT
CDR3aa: CASSPRGPRGLVFF

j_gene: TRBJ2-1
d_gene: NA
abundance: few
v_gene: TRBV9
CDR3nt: TGTGCCAGCAGGCAGGAGGGGGGCTACAATGAGCAGTTCTTC
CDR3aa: CASRQEGGYNEQFF

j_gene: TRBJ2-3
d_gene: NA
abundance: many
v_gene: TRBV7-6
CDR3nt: TGTGCCAGCAGCTTAGGGCTAGTGTCTAGCACAGATACGCAGTATTTT
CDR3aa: CASSLGLVSSTDTQYF

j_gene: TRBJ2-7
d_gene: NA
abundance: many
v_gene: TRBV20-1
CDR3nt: TGCAGTGCTAAGAGGGGGGCCGACTCCTACGAGCAGTACTTC
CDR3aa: CSAKRGADSYEQYF

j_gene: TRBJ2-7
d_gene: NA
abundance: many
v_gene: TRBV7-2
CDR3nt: TGTGCCAGCAGCTCCGACGGTAACTCCTACGAGCAGTACTTC
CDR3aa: CASSSDGNSYEQYF

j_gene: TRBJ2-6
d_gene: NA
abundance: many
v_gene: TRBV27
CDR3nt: TGTGCCAGCAGTTTATCTATCTCTGGGGCCAACGTCCTGACTTTC
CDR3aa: CASSLSISGANVLTF

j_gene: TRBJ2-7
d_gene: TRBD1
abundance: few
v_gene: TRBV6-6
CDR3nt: TGTGCCAGCAGGCCACCCGGGACAGGGGCTGACGAGCAGTACTTC
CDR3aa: CASRPPGTGADEQYF

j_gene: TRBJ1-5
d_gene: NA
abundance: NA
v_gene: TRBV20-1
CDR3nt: TGCAGTGCTAGACCTGGGACACTTGGTAGCAATCAGCCCCAGCATTTT
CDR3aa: CSARPGTLGSNQPQHF

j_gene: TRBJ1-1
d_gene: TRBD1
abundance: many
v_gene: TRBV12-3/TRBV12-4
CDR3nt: TGTGCCAGCGGACTCCGACAGGGCACTGAAGCTTTCTTT
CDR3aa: CASGLRQGTEAFF